This T cell receptor beta chain was recorded in a study of siplizumab effects on memory and regulatory T cells. Remarks on this clone: Its antigen is unidentified.

Here immunoSEQ multiplex PCR was the method, and the copy in TCRdb shows in-frame clones only, minus some. In the table there are some 65,000 clones, approximately 88% of which are singletons. Study-level points and caveats: Naive T cells seemed more diverse than memory cells and seemed major alloresponse contributors. Some alloreactive sequences were traceable to unstimulated CD4+ memory cells, and siplizumab significantly reduced them.

This receptor was taken from a human donor in good health. Sequencing used Tregs sorted from blood.

The CDR3 DNA is TGTGCCAGTAGTATCAAAGAGAGGGCAGGGCTAACTGAAGCTTTCTTT. Its translation: CASSIKERAGLTEAFF. The genes are TRBV19 and TRBJ1-1; weak D call: TRBD1 (5 bases). This CDR3 has 16 residues. Between the trimmed V and J ends, which lost 3 bases and 5 bases, there was a span of 19 bases. The germline CDR1 and CDR2 sequences are LNHDA and SQIVND (reference sequence).